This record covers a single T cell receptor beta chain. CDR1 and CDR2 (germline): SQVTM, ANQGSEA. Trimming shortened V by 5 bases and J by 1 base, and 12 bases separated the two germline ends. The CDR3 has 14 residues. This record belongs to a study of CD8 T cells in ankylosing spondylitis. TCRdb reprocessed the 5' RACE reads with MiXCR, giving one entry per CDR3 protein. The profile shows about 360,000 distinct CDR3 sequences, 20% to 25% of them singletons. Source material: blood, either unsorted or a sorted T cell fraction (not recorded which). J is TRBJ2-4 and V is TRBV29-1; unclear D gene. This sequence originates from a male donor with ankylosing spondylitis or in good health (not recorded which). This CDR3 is CSVIVVPAKNIQYF. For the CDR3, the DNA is TGCAGCGTTATCGTGGTCCCCGCCAAAAACATTCAGTACTTC.